These T cell receptor beta chains were read from a single sample in a study of cytomegalovirus exposure and HLA in healthy donors. The assay was immunoSEQ multiplex PCR, and TCRdb's table has in-frame clones only and misses some. The sample holds 150,000 to 200,000 clones, 65% to 85% seen once. Sequencing used PBMCs. The receptors were gathered from a woman aged 40 to 50 in good health and CMV-seropositive. Each CDR3 is given with its conserved first and last residue. D genes are given only for firm matches. The listing skips clone size in some rows; elsewhere it reads once, few, many or a size class.

J gene	clone size	D gene	CDR3 length	V gene	CDR3 DNA	CDR3 protein
TRBJ2-1	.	TRBD2	14	TRBV10-3	TGTGCCACCGGTCCGGGACTAGCGGACAATGAGCAGTTCTTC	CATGPGLADNEQFF
TRBJ1-2	.	TRBD1	12	TRBV7-6	TGTGCCAGCTGGGACAGGGTGGGTGGCTACACCTTC	CASWDRVGGYTF
TRBJ2-3	.	TRBD2	15	TRBV6-5	TGTGCCAGCATTCCTAGCGGGAGGCCCCCAGATACGCAGTATTTT	CASIPSGRPPDTQYF
TRBJ2-7	.	.	14	TRBV25-1	TGTGCCAGCAGTATGGCAGGTCTCTTCTACGAGCAGTACTTC	CASSMAGLFYEQYF
TRBJ1-5	.	TRBD1	14	TRBV7-2	TGTGCCAGCAGCTGGGACAGGGGTGATCAGCCCCAGCATTTT	CASSWDRGDQPQHF
TRBJ1-2	.	TRBD1	13	TRBV7-9	TGTGCCAGCAGCTCGGGGACAGGGAGTCGCTACACCTTC	CASSSGTGSRYTF
TRBJ2-1	.	.	13	TRBV7-2	TGTGCCAGCAGTAACGACGCGGGCGATGAGCAGTTCTTC	CASSNDAGDEQFF
TRBJ2-1	.	.	16	TRBV4-1	TGCGCCAGCAGCCAAGTTGGGGCAGGGGTATACAATGAGCAGTTCTTC	CASSQVGAGVYNEQFF
TRBJ1-1	.	.	13	TRBV5-1	TGCGCCAGCAGCTTCGGGGTGAGCACTGAAGCTTTCTTT	CASSFGVSTEAFF
TRBJ2-6	few	TRBD1	22	TRBV19	TGTGCCAGTAGTCCTATAAGGGGCAGGGGGCAAGAAGGTGACTCTGGGGCCAACGTCCTGACTTTC	CASSPIRGRGQEGDSGANVLTF
TRBJ1-3	.	.	14	TRBV7-2	TGTGCCAGCAGCTCCTACACAGGACGGAACACCATATATTTT	CASSSYTGRNTIYF
TRBJ2-5	.	TRBD2	16	TRBV7-2	TGTGCCAGCAGCTTTAGCAGAGCGGGGCTCCGGGAGACCCAGTACTTC	CASSFSRAGLRETQYF
TRBJ1-6	.	.	14	TRBV19	TGTGCCAGTAATATGGGGACACGAAATTCACCCCTCCACTTT	CASNMGTRNSPLHF
TRBJ2-5	.	TRBD2	16	TRBV6-5	TGTGCCAGCAGTTACTCGACCGGGACTAGCATAGAGACCCAGTACTTC	CASSYSTGTSIETQYF
TRBJ2-2	.	TRBD2	16	TRBV9	TGTGCCAGCAGCCCCCGACTAGCGGTTAACACCGGGGAGCTGTTTTTT	CASSPRLAVNTGELFF
TRBJ2-5	.	.	13	TRBV6-1	TGTGCCGGATCCAGTAGCCCGAAGGAGACCCAGTACTTC	CAGSSSPKETQYF
TRBJ2-5	.	.	13	TRBV5-1	TGCGCCAGCAGCTTGACATCTCCAGAGACCCAGTACTTC	CASSLTSPETQYF
TRBJ2-3	.	.	15	TRBV7-2	TGTGCCAGCAGCGGCGAGCGGGCCTACACAGATACGCAGTATTTT	CASSGERAYTDTQYF
TRBJ2-3	.	.	17	TRBV7-2	TGTGCCAGCAGCTTGATCGGGGGGCGGGGGAGAATCCATACGCAGTATTTT	CASSLIGGRGRIHTQYF
TRBJ1-2	.	.	17	TRBV21-1	TGTGCCAGCAGCAATGGGCGGGGGGTTAATGGAGACTATGGCTACACCTTC	CASSNGRGVNGDYGYTF
TRBJ2-7	few	TRBD1	15	TRBV18	TGTGCCAGCTCACGCGGCGGGACAGGGGCCTACGAGCAGTACTTC	CASSRGGTGAYEQYF
TRBJ2-3	.	.	15	TRBV7-2	TGTGCCAGCAGCTTAGCTAGAACTAGCACAGATACGCAGTATTTT	CASSLARTSTDTQYF
TRBJ1-1	.	.	15	TRBV7-9	TGTGCCAGTGAGCAGGGAATCAACAGGAACACTGAAGCTTTCTTT	CASEQGINRNTEAFF
TRBJ1-2	.	.	12	TRBV29-1	TGCAGCGCTGAGGGAGCCTACTATGGCTACACCTTC	CSAEGAYYGYTF
TRBJ2-5	.	.	12	TRBV7-2	TGTGCCAGCAAGATGAGGGGGGAGACCCAGTACTTC	CASKMRGETQYF
TRBJ2-5	.	TRBD1	16	TRBV28	TGTGCCAGCAGTTTATTAGGGGCCAGGGGGTCGGAGACCCAGTACTTC	CASSLLGARGSETQYF
TRBJ2-2	.	TRBD2	15	TRBV2	TGTGCCAGTGGAGTAGGGCTAGCGGTCACCGGGGAGCTGTTTTTT	CASGVGLAVTGELFF
TRBJ1-2	.	.	13	TRBV29-1	TGCAGCGTCGAAAGTCCGTTACGGTATGGCTACACCTTC	CSVESPLRYGYTF
TRBJ2-2	.	TRBD2	18	TRBV7-8	TGTGCCAGCAGCTTTTACGGACTAGCGGGGGGGGACACCGGGGAGCTGTTTTTT	CASSFYGLAGGDTGELFF
TRBJ2-2	.	.	15	TRBV4-1	TGCGCCAGCAGCCAGGCCGACAGTAACACCGGGGAGCTGTTTTTT	CASSQADSNTGELFF
TRBJ1-2	.	.	13	TRBV19	TGTGCCAGTAACCAACCCCAGGGTGATGGCTACACCTTC	CASNQPQGDGYTF
TRBJ1-1	.	TRBD1	13	TRBV19	TGTGCCAGTAGTGACAGGGTGAACACTGAAGCTTTCTTT	CASSDRVNTEAFF
TRBJ2-6	.	.	15	TRBV7-9	TGTGCCACTGAAGGGGCCAACTCTGGGGCCAACGTCCTGACTTTC	CATEGANSGANVLTF
TRBJ2-1	once	TRBD2	13	TRBV12-5	TGTGCTAGTGGTTTGCCAGGCGGGGGGGAGCAGTTCTTC	CASGLPGGGEQFF
TRBJ1-5	.	.	14	TRBV11-2	TGTGCCAGCAGCTTTAATCGCGGCAATCAGCCCCAGCATTTT	CASSFNRGNQPQHF
TRBJ2-3	.	.	12	TRBV9	TGTGCCAGCAGCTTAAGCACAGATACGCAGTATTTT	CASSLSTDTQYF
TRBJ2-3	.	TRBD2	16	TRBV27	TGTGCCAGCAGTCGGGATAGCGGGGGGGCTACAGATACGCAGTATTTT	CASSRDSGGATDTQYF
TRBJ2-1	.	TRBD2	14	TRBV7-2	TGTGCCAGCACCCTTAGCGGGGCCCACAATGAGCAGTTCTTC	CASTLSGAHNEQFF
TRBJ2-1	.	.	16	TRBV18	TGTGCCAGCTCACCACCGGAGGTTATTGCCTACAATGAGCAGTTCTTC	CASSPPEVIAYNEQFF
TRBJ2-1	.	TRBD2	14	TRBV7-9	TGTGCCAGCAGCTTTGGGACTAGCAACAATGAGCAGTTCTTC	CASSFGTSNNEQFF
TRBJ2-3	few	TRBD2	16	TRBV7-2	TGTGCCAGCAGCCCCCCGGCGGGCGGGGGGCGAGGAACGCAGTATTTT	CASSPPAGGGRGTQYF
TRBJ1-2	.	TRBD1	15	TRBV11-3	TGTGCCAGCAGCCCATCGGACAGGGCTAACTATGGCTACACCTTC	CASSPSDRANYGYTF
TRBJ2-2	.	TRBD1	14	TRBV6-6	TGTGCCAGCAATCTCCAACAGGGGCTGGGGGAGCTGTTTTTT	CASNLQQGLGELFF
TRBJ2-1	.	TRBD2	15	TRBV5-1	TGCGCCAGCAGCCTCAGCGGGGGGGGATCCTTCGAGCAGTTCTTC	CASSLSGGGSFEQFF
TRBJ2-7	.	.	14	TRBV5-1	TGCGCCAGCACCGTCCTGGGGCAGGGCCACGAGCAGTACTTC	CASTVLGQGHEQYF
TRBJ2-7	.	.	14	TRBV9	TGTGCCAGCAGCGTAGGCGGGGACAGTCGCGAGCAGTACTTC	CASSVGGDSREQYF
TRBJ2-6	.	.	14	TRBV7-2	TGTGCCAGCAGCTCTGTCGCTGGGGCCAACGTCCTGACTTTC	CASSSVAGANVLTF
TRBJ2-2	few	.	14	TRBV5-1	TGCGCCAGCAGCTCGGACACCAACACCGGGGAGCTGTTTTTT	CASSSDTNTGELFF
TRBJ1-4	.	.	16	TRBV6-1	TGTGCCAGCAGTGACGTAGTTCGGTTAACTAATGAAAAACTGTTTTTT	CASSDVVRLTNEKLFF
TRBJ2-3	.	.	15	TRBV14	TGTGCCAGCAGCCCTTTGACGGGAGCGACAGATACGCAGTATTTT	CASSPLTGATDTQYF
TRBJ2-5	.	.	14	TRBV5-4	TGTGCCAGCAGCTTGGCAGGGGCGCGAGAGACCCAGTACTTC	CASSLAGARETQYF
TRBJ1-3	once	.	16	TRBV11-3	TGTGCCAGCAGTCCTCTACAGGGATACTCTGGAAACACCATATATTTT	CASSPLQGYSGNTIYF
TRBJ2-7	.	TRBD1	14	TRBV5-1	TGCGCCAGCAGCCGGGACAGGAGCTCCTACGAGCAGTACTTC	CASSRDRSSYEQYF
TRBJ2-7	.	.	13	TRBV18	TGTGCCAGCTCACCAGTCGGTTCCTACGAGCAGTACTTC	CASSPVGSYEQYF
TRBJ2-2	few	.	15	TRBV18	TGTGCCAGCTCACCGATACAGGGAAGCACCGGGGAGCTGTTTTTT	CASSPIQGSTGELFF
TRBJ2-7	.	TRBD1	14	TRBV4-1	TGCGCCAGCAGCCCTTCGGACAGGGCAGGCGAGCAGTACTTC	CASSPSDRAGEQYF
TRBJ2-2	few	TRBD2	15	TRBV7-2	TGTGCCAGCAGCTTCGTAGCGGGGGGAACCGGGGAGCTGTTTTTT	CASSFVAGGTGELFF
TRBJ2-7	.	.	12	TRBV19	TGTGCCAGTAGTAGCGGTCCTTACGAGCAGTACTTC	CASSSGPYEQYF